This T cell receptor (beta chain) was sequenced during a study of blood T cell repertoires in COVID-19. Background on the study: PBMCs, B-cell-depleted T cells, or T cells provided the cDNA or gDNA that made up the material.

V lost 4 bases, J lost 3 bases, and 12 bases lay in between. This CDR3 region has 15 residues. The germline V gene encodes CDR1 MDHEN and CDR2 SYDVKM. Original methodology: Estimated nucleated cell counts came from reference gene primer amplification. Repertoires were generated with immunoSEQ multiplex PCR, while TCRdb's copy carries only in-frame clones and drops some. V, J and clone size derive from that table, while D and trimming were established from the DNA sequence. The sample includes some 68,000 clones, around nine tenths of them seen just once. This clone was counted a single time. Sequencing used peripheral blood. This rearrangement joins TRBV28 to TRBJ2-2; tentative D call: TRBD1 (5 bases). The sequence derives from a human donor in a cohort sampled during active COVID-19. CDR3 bases: TGTGCCAGCAGTTCGAGCAGGGTTGACACCGGGGAGCTGTTTTTT. Translating gives CASSSSRVDTGELFF.